These T cell receptor beta chains were read from a single sample in a study of shared T cell receptors in the human thymus. Only in-frame clones appear in the TCRdb table, and some are missing; sequencing was by immunoSEQ multiplex PCR. The data show 640,000 or so clones, with about 90% seen just once and more than 0.009% held by the top ten. In addition, the sample was reused for a study of human thymus T cells.

Sequences were obtained from thymocytes. Receptor source: a boy less than two years old with a congenital heart defect. CDR3s include the opening cysteine and the closing phenylalanine or tryptophan. The order of the fields is clone size, V gene, D gene, J gene, CDR3 DNA, CDR3 protein. A D gene is named only where the DNA matches it firmly. Clone size appears in some rows only: once, few, many, or a class for an expanded clone.

abundance: -
v_gene: TRBV14
d_gene: -
j_gene: TRBJ1-6
CDR3nt: TGTGCCAGCAGCCAAGAATGCAGGGCTAATTCACCCCTCCACTTT
CDR3aa: CASSQECRANSPLHF

abundance: -
v_gene: TRBV30
d_gene: TRBD1
j_gene: TRBJ2-7
CDR3nt: TGTGCCTGGAGGGGGAAGGGACAGGGGGCCCACGAGCAGTACTTC
CDR3aa: CAWRGKGQGAHEQYF

abundance: -
v_gene: TRBV30
d_gene: TRBD2
j_gene: TRBJ2-3
CDR3nt: TGTGCCTGGACTCTAGCGGGATACACAGATACGCAGTATTTT
CDR3aa: CAWTLAGYTDTQYF

abundance: -
v_gene: TRBV6-1
d_gene: -
j_gene: TRBJ2-7
CDR3nt: TGTGCCAGCAGTGAAATGATCCGGGCAGGGTTCGAGCAGTACTTC
CDR3aa: CASSEMIRAGFEQYF

abundance: -
v_gene: TRBV4-3
d_gene: -
j_gene: TRBJ1-6
CDR3nt: TGCGCCAGCAGCCAAGGCACAGGAAATAATTCACCCCTCCACTTT
CDR3aa: CASSQGTGNNSPLHF

abundance: -
v_gene: TRBV4-3
d_gene: -
j_gene: TRBJ1-4
CDR3nt: TGCGCCAGCAGCCAAGACGGGGCGGGGGAAAAACTGTTTTTT
CDR3aa: CASSQDGAGEKLFF

abundance: -
v_gene: TRBV5-1
d_gene: -
j_gene: TRBJ1-3
CDR3nt: TGCGCCAGCAGCTTGTGGCCCTCTGGAAACACCATATATTTT
CDR3aa: CASSLWPSGNTIYF

abundance: -
v_gene: TRBV7-7
d_gene: -
j_gene: TRBJ1-2
CDR3nt: TGTGCTAGCAGTTCCCTCGACGGGAACGGCTACACCTTC
CDR3aa: CASSSLDGNGYTF

abundance: few
v_gene: TRBV5-6
d_gene: TRBD1
j_gene: TRBJ1-6
CDR3nt: TGTGCCAGCAGCTTGGTCGTAGGGGGCACGAATTCACCCCTCCACTTT
CDR3aa: CASSLVVGGTNSPLHF

abundance: -
v_gene: TRBV19
d_gene: TRBD1
j_gene: TRBJ1-1
CDR3nt: TGTGCCAGTACCCCAGGGGGGCCGAGAACTGAAGCTTTCTTT
CDR3aa: CASTPGGPRTEAFF

abundance: -
v_gene: TRBV5-4
d_gene: -
j_gene: TRBJ2-2
CDR3nt: TGTGCCAGCAGCTTGGAGGGGGGGGACACCGGGGAGCTGTTTTTT
CDR3aa: CASSLEGGDTGELFF

abundance: once
v_gene: TRBV2
d_gene: -
j_gene: TRBJ2-1
CDR3nt: TGTGCCAGCAGTGATGTCGGGAGAGATTACTACAATGAGCAGTTCTTC
CDR3aa: CASSDVGRDYYNEQFF

abundance: -
v_gene: TRBV19
d_gene: TRBD1
j_gene: TRBJ1-4
CDR3nt: TGTGCCAGTAGTAACAAAACCGGGACAGGGGGGGAAAAACTGTTTTTT
CDR3aa: CASSNKTGTGGEKLFF

abundance: -
v_gene: TRBV14
d_gene: -
j_gene: TRBJ2-7
CDR3nt: TGTGCCAGCAGCCAAAAAAAGGCAGGGGCGGTTTCCTACGAGCAGTACTTC
CDR3aa: CASSQKKAGAVSYEQYF

abundance: -
v_gene: TRBV5-4
d_gene: -
j_gene: TRBJ2-5
CDR3nt: TGTGCCAGCAGCTTGGATGTGGTGAGGGAGACCCAGTACTTC
CDR3aa: CASSLDVVRETQYF

abundance: -
v_gene: TRBV28
d_gene: TRBD1
j_gene: TRBJ2-3
CDR3nt: TGTGCCATCCAAGTTTCCGGGACAGGGGCCCCCCCGAGCACAGATACGCAGTATTTT
CDR3aa: CAIQVSGTGAPPSTDTQYF

abundance: -
v_gene: TRBV23-1
d_gene: TRBD2
j_gene: TRBJ2-3
CDR3nt: TGCGCCAGCAGTCAATCCCCTAGCGGGATCAGCACAGATACGCAGTATTTT
CDR3aa: CASSQSPSGISTDTQYF

abundance: -
v_gene: TRBV27
d_gene: TRBD2
j_gene: TRBJ2-7
CDR3nt: TGTGCCAGCAGTACGGGACTAGATTTCTACGAGCAGTACTTC
CDR3aa: CASSTGLDFYEQYF

abundance: -
v_gene: TRBV7-9
d_gene: -
j_gene: TRBJ2-7
CDR3nt: TGTGCCAGCAGCCTAAACCCCGGACAGCCCTACGAGCAGTACTTC
CDR3aa: CASSLNPGQPYEQYF

abundance: -
v_gene: TRBV27
d_gene: -
j_gene: TRBJ2-5
CDR3nt: TGTGCCAGCAGTCTCACTTTAGGACAGTCCAAAGAGACCCAGTACTTC
CDR3aa: CASSLTLGQSKETQYF

abundance: -
v_gene: TRBV25-1
d_gene: -
j_gene: TRBJ1-1
CDR3nt: TGTGCCAGTTTTGGACAAACCCATACTGAAGCTTTCTTT
CDR3aa: CASFGQTHTEAFF

abundance: few
v_gene: TRBV11-2
d_gene: TRBD1
j_gene: TRBJ1-6
CDR3nt: TGTGCCAGCAGCCCGGACAGGGGGAGCTCCTATAATTCACCCCTCCACTTT
CDR3aa: CASSPDRGSSYNSPLHF

abundance: -
v_gene: TRBV7-9
d_gene: -
j_gene: TRBJ2-2
CDR3nt: TGTGCCAGCAGCTTATCACCGGACACCGGGGAGCTGTTTTTT
CDR3aa: CASSLSPDTGELFF

abundance: -
v_gene: TRBV27
d_gene: -
j_gene: TRBJ2-4
CDR3nt: TGTGCCAGCAGTCCGGAGGGGGGGGAGGATGCCAAAAACATTCAGTACTTC
CDR3aa: CASSPEGGEDAKNIQYF

abundance: -
v_gene: TRBV5-1
d_gene: -
j_gene: TRBJ2-4
CDR3nt: TGCGCCAGCAGCTCAGAGCCAACAGGGCCCAAAAACATTCAGTACTTC
CDR3aa: CASSSEPTGPKNIQYF

abundance: -
v_gene: TRBV28
d_gene: -
j_gene: TRBJ2-7
CDR3nt: TGTGCCAGCAGTCCCCGGACCGGGAAACCCTACGAGCAGTACTTC
CDR3aa: CASSPRTGKPYEQYF

abundance: -
v_gene: TRBV7-9
d_gene: -
j_gene: TRBJ1-1
CDR3nt: TGTGCCAGCAGTGGGAGGACTGAAGCTTTCTTT
CDR3aa: CASSGRTEAFF

abundance: -
v_gene: TRBV27
d_gene: -
j_gene: TRBJ1-1
CDR3nt: TGTGCCAGCAGCCTGACAGGCGGAACTGAAGCTTTCTTT
CDR3aa: CASSLTGGTEAFF

abundance: -
v_gene: TRBV30
d_gene: TRBD1
j_gene: TRBJ1-2
CDR3nt: TGTGCCTGGAGCCCAACCCCGGACAGGCCCAGGGGTGGCTACACCTTC
CDR3aa: CAWSPTPDRPRGGYTF

abundance: -
v_gene: TRBV5-6
d_gene: TRBD1
j_gene: TRBJ2-1
CDR3nt: TGTGCCAGCAGCGGCCGGGACAGGACTTCCTACAATGAGCAGTTCTTC
CDR3aa: CASSGRDRTSYNEQFF

abundance: once
v_gene: TRBV28
d_gene: TRBD2
j_gene: TRBJ2-1
CDR3nt: TGTGCCAGCAGTCGAGTGGGGGGACTAGCGGGGAATGAGCAGTTCTTC
CDR3aa: CASSRVGGLAGNEQFF

abundance: -
v_gene: TRBV29-1
d_gene: TRBD1
j_gene: TRBJ2-3
CDR3nt: TGCAGCGTTGGGGACAGGACCTTTCGGAATACGCAGTATTTT
CDR3aa: CSVGDRTFRNTQYF

abundance: -
v_gene: TRBV4-1
d_gene: TRBD1
j_gene: TRBJ2-2
CDR3nt: TGCGCCAGCAGCCAAGAAGGACAGGGTCCCGACACCGGGGAGCTGTTTTTT
CDR3aa: CASSQEGQGPDTGELFF

abundance: few
v_gene: TRBV14
d_gene: -
j_gene: TRBJ2-7
CDR3nt: TGTGCCAGCAGCCAAGTGGGGGACAATTCCTACGAGCAGTACTTC
CDR3aa: CASSQVGDNSYEQYF

abundance: few
v_gene: TRBV19
d_gene: TRBD1
j_gene: TRBJ1-5
CDR3nt: TGTGCCAGTAGTGGGCAACTCGCCGGGGACAGGCGCGATCAGCCCCAGCATTTT
CDR3aa: CASSGQLAGDRRDQPQHF

abundance: -
v_gene: TRBV11-2
d_gene: -
j_gene: TRBJ1-4
CDR3nt: TGTGCCAGCAGCTTAGCTGGACGGGGGAATGAAAAACTGTTTTTT
CDR3aa: CASSLAGRGNEKLFF

abundance: -
v_gene: TRBV14
d_gene: TRBD1
j_gene: TRBJ1-6
CDR3nt: TGTGCCAGCAGCCTCTATGACCGGGACAGGTTTGGGTCACCCCTCCACTTT
CDR3aa: CASSLYDRDRFGSPLHF

abundance: -
v_gene: TRBV12-5
d_gene: TRBD1
j_gene: TRBJ1-1
CDR3nt: TGTGCTAGTGGTTTGGCAAGGACAGGCGATCACTTGGAAGCTTTCTTT
CDR3aa: CASGLARTGDHLEAFF

abundance: -
v_gene: TRBV15
d_gene: TRBD1
j_gene: TRBJ2-1
CDR3nt: TGTGCCACCAGCAGAAGACAGGGAACCCACAATGAGCAGTTCTTC
CDR3aa: CATSRRQGTHNEQFF

abundance: -
v_gene: TRBV5-1
d_gene: TRBD1
j_gene: TRBJ2-5
CDR3nt: TGCGCCAGCAGCTTATTCGACAGGGGGCTCGAGACCCAGTACTTC
CDR3aa: CASSLFDRGLETQYF

abundance: few
v_gene: TRBV9
d_gene: -
j_gene: TRBJ1-4
CDR3nt: TGTGCCAGCAGCGTAGAGGGGAATAATGAAAAACTGTTTTTT
CDR3aa: CASSVEGNNEKLFF